This entry describes one TCR beta chain. With 2 bases clipped from V and 6 bases from J, the junction kept 2 bases outside the gene matches. Germline V lookup: CDR1 ENHRY, CDR2 SYGVKD. The CDR3 is 15 amino acids. This specimen belongs to a study of blood T cell repertoires in COVID-19. Study information: The United States, Italy and Spain supplied acute and convalescent COVID-19 samples. Sources were T cells, B-cell-depleted T cells, or PBMCs; the material itself was cDNA or gDNA.

TCRdb's table, derived via immunoSEQ multiplex PCR, lists solely in-frame clones and lacks some. The sample lists 350,000 to 400,000 clones, around 89% occurring once. Everyone who took part was roughly 18 to 100 years old, and they came from fewer than 25 US areas. This TCR was recovered from a woman in her 30s with acute COVID-19. V is TRBV10-3 and J is TRBJ1-5, with 12 bases matching TRBD1. Sequencing input: PBMCs or T cells enriched from blood (not recorded which). Here the CDR3 reads CAISEGTGGPQPQHF. The CDR3 coding sequence is TGTGCCATCAGTGAGGGGACAGGGGGCCCTCAGCCCCAGCATTTT.